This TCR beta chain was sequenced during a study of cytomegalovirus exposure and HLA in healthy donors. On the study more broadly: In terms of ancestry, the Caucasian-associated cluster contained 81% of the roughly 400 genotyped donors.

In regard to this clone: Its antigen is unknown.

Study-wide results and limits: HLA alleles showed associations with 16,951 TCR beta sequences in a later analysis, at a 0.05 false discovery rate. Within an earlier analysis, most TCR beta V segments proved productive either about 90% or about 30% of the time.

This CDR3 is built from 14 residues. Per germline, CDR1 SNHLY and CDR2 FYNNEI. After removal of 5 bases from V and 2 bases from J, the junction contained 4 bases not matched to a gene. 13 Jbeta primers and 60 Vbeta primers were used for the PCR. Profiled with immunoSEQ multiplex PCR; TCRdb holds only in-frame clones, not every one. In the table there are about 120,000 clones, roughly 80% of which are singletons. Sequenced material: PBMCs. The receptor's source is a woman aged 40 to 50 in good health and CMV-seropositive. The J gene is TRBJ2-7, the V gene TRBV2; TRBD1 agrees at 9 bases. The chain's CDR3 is CASSKGQGPYEQYF. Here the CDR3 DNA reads TGTGCCAGCAGTAAGGGACAGGGCCCCTACGAGCAGTACTTC. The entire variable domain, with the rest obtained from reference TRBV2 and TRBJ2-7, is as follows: EPEVTQTPSHQVTQMGQEVILRCVPISNHLYFYWYRQILGQKVEFLVSFYNNEISEKSEIFDDQFSVERPDGSNFTLKIRSTKLEDSAMYFCASSKGQGPYEQYFGPGTRLTVT.